The entry below describes one TCR beta chain. This sample was included in a study of blood T cell repertoires in COVID-19. Across the whole study: PBMCs, B-cell-depleted T cells, or T cells were the source of the cDNA or gDNA that made up the material.

Between the trimmed V and J ends, which lost 5 bases and 6 bases, there was a span of 19 bases. Germline V gene data show CDR1 as LNHNV and CDR2 as YYDKDF (reference sequence). This CDR3 has 15 residues. In the study's own analysis: By means of reference gene primer amplification, nucleated cell counts were estimated. The assay was immunoSEQ multiplex PCR, and TCRdb's table has in-frame clones only and misses some. The D gene and trimming were derived from the DNA, and the V and J assignments and clone size from that table. The sample includes around 200,000 clones, about 82% of them seen just once. The chain is built from TRBV15 and TRBJ1-1; TRBD1 is a possible D gene (6 bases). The sequence derives from a woman at least 80 years old with acute or convalescent COVID-19. Input material: peripheral blood. CDR3 amino acids: CATSGIRGQGAEAFF. Here the CDR3 DNA reads TGTGCCACCAGCGGAATTCGGGGACAAGGAGCTGAAGCTTTCTTT.